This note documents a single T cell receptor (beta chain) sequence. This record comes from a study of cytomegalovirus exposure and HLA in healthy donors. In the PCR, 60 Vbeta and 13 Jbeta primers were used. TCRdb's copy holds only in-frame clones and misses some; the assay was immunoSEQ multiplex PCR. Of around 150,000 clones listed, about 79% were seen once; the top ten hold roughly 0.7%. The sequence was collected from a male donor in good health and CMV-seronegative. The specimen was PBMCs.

CDR3: CASSSSGGLNNEQFF. CDR3 DNA sequence: TGTGCCAGCAGCTCCAGCGGGGGGTTAAACAATGAGCAGTTCTTC. V and J are TRBV7-9 and TRBJ2-1, with 9 nucleotides matching TRBD2. The V and J ends lost 4 bases and 5 bases, in that order; junction bases with no gene match: 6. The CDR3 sequence is 15 residues long. Germline V lookup: CDR1 SEHNR, CDR2 FQNEAQ (reference sequence). The whole variable domain, remainder taken from reference TRBV7-9 and TRBJ2-1, is DTGVSQNPRHKITKRGQNVTFRCDPISEHNRLYWYRQTLGQGPEFLTYFQNEAQLEKSRLLSDRFSAERPKGSFSTLEIQRTEQGDSAMYLCASSSSGGLNNEQFFGPGTRLTVL.